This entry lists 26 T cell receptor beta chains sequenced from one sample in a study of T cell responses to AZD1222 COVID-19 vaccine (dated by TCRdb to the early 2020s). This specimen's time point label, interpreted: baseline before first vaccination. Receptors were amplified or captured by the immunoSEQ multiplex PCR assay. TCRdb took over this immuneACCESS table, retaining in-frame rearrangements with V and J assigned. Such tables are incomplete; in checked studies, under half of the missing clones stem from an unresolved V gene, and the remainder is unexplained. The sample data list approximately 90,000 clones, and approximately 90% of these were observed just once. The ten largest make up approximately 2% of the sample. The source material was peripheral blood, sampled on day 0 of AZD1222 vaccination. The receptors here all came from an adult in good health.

In DNA, the CDR3 is TGTGCCATCAGTGAGAGTCTTATTACTGGGGCCAACGTCCTGACTTTC. This encodes CAISESLITGANVLTF. The chain is built from TRBV10-3 and TRBJ2-6; D is ambiguous. This CDR3 spans 16 amino acids. CDR1 and CDR2 from the germline V gene are ENHRY and SYGVKD. With 2 bases removed from V and 2 bases from J, the gap between germline ends came to 10 bases.

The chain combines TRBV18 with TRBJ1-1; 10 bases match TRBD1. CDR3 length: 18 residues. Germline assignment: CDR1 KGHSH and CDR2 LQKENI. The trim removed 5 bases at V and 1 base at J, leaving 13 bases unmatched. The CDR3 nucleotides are TGTGCCAGCTCAGTCCTCTCGATGGGACAGGGGACGAACACTGAAGCTTTCTTT. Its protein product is CASSVLSMGQGTNTEAFF.

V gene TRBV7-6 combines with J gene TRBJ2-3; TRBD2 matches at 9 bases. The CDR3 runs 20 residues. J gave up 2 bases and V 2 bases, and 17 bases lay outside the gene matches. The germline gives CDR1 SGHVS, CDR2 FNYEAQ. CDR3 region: CASSLSGAGGLLQATDTQYF. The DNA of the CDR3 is TGTGCCAGCAGCTTATCAGGGGCGGGGGGGCTCCTACAAGCCACAGATACGCAGTATTTT.

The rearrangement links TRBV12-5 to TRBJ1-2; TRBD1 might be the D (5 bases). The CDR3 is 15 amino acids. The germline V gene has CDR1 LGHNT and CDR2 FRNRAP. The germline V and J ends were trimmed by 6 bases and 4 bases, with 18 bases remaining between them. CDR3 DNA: TGTGCTAGTGGCCTCGGGACTGCCCAATTCTATGGCTACACCTTC. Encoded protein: CASGLGTAQFYGYTF.

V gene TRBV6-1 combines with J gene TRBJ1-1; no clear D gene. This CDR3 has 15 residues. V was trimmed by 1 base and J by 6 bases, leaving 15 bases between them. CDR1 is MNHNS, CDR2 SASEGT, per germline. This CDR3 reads CASSEEVTLQAEAFF. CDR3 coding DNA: TGTGCCAGCAGTGAAGAGGTTACACTTCAGGCTGAAGCTTTCTTT.

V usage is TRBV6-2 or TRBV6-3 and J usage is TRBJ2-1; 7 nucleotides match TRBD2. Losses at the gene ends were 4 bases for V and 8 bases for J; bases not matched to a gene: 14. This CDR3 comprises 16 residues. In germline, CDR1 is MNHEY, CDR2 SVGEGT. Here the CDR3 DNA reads TGTGCCAGCAGTTCCCGTCGGAGCGGGGCTAAGGATGAGCAGTTCTTC. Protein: CASSSRRSGAKDEQFF.

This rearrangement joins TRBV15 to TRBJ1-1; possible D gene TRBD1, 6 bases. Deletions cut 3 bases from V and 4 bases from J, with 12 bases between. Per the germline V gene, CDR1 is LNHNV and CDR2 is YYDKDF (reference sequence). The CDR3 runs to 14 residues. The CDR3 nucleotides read TGTGCCACCAGCAGTTACAGGGAGAGCACTGAAGCTTTCTTT. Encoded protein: CATSSYRESTEAFF.

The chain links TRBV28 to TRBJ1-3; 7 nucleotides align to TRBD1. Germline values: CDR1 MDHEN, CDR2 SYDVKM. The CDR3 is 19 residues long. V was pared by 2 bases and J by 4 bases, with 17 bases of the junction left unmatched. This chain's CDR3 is CASSLGGWTGPRRGNTIYF. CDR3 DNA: TGTGCCAGCAGTTTAGGGGGCTGGACAGGCCCTCGGAGAGGAAACACCATATATTTT.

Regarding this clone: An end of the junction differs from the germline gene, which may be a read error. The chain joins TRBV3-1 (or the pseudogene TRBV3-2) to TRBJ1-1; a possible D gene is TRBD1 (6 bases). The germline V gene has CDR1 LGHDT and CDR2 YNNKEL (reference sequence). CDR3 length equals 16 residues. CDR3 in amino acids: CAGSHRTNRVNTEAFF. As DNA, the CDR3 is TGTGCCGGCAGCCATCGAACGAACAGGGTGAACACTGAAGCTTTCTTT.

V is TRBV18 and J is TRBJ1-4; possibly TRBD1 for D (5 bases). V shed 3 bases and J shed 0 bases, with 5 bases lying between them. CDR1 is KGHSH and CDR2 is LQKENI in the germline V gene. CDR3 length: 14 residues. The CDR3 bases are TGTGCCAGCTCACCGGGGGCAACTAATGAAAAACTGTTTTTT. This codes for CASSPGATNEKLFF.

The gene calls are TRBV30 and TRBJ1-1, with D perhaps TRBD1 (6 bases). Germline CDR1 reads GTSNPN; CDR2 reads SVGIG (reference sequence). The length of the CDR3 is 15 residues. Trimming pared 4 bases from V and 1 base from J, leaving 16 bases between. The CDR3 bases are TGTGCCTGGACTTACAGGGCCCGGGGGAACACTGAAGCTTTCTTT. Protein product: CAWTYRARGNTEAFF.

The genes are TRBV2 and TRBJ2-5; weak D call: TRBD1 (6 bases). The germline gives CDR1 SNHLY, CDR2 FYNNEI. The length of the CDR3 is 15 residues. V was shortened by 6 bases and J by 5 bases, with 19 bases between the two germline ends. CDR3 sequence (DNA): TGTGCCAGCAGAGGGGGTATTCTAAAGCGGGAGACCCAGTACTTC. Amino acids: CASRGGILKRETQYF. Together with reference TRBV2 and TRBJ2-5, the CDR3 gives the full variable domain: EPEVTQTPSHQVTQMGQEVILRCVPISNHLYFYWYRQILGQKVEFLVSFYNNEISEKSEIFDDQFSVERPDGSNFTLKIRSTKLEDSAMYFCASRGGILKRETQYFGPGTRLLVL.

Here the CDR3 DNA reads TGTGCCTGGACACCCCTTTATTCGGGACAGGATTATAATTCACCCCTCCACTTT. Translating it yields CAWTPLYSGQDYNSPLHF. The J gene is TRBJ1-6, the V gene TRBV30; 8 bases agree with TRBD1. Germline lookup yields CDR1 GTSNPN and CDR2 SVGIG (reference sequence). V shed 4 bases and J 4 bases; nucleotides not matched to a gene: 15. There are 18 residues in the CDR3. Full variable domain (rest looked up from reference TRBV30 and TRBJ1-6): SQTIHQWPATLVQPVGSPLSLECTVEGTSNPNLYWYRQAAGRGLQLLFYSVGIGQISSEVPQNLSASRPQDRQFILSSKKLLLSDSGFYLCAWTPLYSGQDYNSPLHFGNGTRLTVT.

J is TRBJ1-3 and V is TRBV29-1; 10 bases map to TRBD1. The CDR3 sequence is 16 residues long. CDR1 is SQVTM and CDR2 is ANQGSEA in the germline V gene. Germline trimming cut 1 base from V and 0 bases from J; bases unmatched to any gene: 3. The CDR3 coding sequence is TGCAGCGTTGAAGGCGGGACAGGGGTCTCTGGAAACACCATATATTTT. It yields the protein CSVEGGTGVSGNTIYF.

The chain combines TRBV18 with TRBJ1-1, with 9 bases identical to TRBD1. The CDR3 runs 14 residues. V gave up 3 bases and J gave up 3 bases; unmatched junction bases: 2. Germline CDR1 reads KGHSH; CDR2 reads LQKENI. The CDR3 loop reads CASSPGQGHTEAFF. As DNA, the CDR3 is TGTGCCAGCTCACCGGGACAGGGCCACACTGAAGCTTTCTTT.

CDR3 sequence (DNA): TGTGCCAGCTCACCGGGACAGGGCACCACCGGGGAGCTGTTTTTT. This codes for CASSPGQGTTGELFF. The chain links TRBV18 to TRBJ2-2, with 9 positions matching TRBD1. Germline V gene sequence: CDR1 KGHSH, CDR2 LQKENI. The CDR3 length is 15 residues. The V gene end was trimmed by 3 bases and the J gene end by 4 bases; junction bases not matched to a gene: 3.

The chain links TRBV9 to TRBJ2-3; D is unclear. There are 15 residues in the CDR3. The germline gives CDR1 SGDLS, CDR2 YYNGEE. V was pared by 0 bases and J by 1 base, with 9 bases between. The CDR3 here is CASSVGNGGTDTQYF. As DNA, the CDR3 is TGTGCCAGCAGCGTAGGAAACGGAGGCACAGATACGCAGTATTTT. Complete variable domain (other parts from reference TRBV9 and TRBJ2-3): DSGVTQTPKHLITATGQRVTLRCSPRSGDLSVYWYQQSLDQGLQFLIQYYNGEERAKGNILERFSAQQFPDLHSELNLSSLELGDSALYFCASSVGNGGTDTQYFGPGTRLTVL.

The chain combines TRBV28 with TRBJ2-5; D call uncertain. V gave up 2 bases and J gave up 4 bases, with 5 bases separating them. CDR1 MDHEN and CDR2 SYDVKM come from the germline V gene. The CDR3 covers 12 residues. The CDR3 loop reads CASSLQRETQYF. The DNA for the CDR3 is TGTGCCAGCAGTTTACAGAGAGAGACCCAGTACTTC. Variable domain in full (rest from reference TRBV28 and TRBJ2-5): DVKVTQSSRYLVKRTGEKVFLECVQDMDHENMFWYRQDPGLGLRLIYFSYDVKMKEKGDIPEGYSVSREKKERFSLILESASTNQTSMYLCASSLQRETQYFGPGTRLLVL.

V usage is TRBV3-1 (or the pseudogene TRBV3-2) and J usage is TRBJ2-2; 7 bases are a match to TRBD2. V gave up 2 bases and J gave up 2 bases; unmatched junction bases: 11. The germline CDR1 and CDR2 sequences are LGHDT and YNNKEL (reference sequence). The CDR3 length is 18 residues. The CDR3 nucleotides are TGTGCCAGCAGCCAAATCCTTCTGCGGGAGCAAAACACCGGGGAGCTGTTTTTT. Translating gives CASSQILLREQNTGELFF.

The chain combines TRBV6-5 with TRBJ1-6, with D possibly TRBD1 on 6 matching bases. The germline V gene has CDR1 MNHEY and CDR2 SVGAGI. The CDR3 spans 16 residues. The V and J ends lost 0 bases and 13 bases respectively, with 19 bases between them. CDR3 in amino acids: CASSYSMYQGSAPLHF. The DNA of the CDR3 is TGTGCCAGCAGTTACTCGATGTATCAGGGGAGCGCCCCCCTCCACTTT.

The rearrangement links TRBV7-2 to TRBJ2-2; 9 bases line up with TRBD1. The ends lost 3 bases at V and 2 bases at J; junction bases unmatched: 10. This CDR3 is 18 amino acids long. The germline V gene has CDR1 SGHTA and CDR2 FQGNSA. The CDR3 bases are TGTGCCAGCAGCTTGGGCCTACAGGGGGCGATTAACACCGGGGAGCTGTTTTTT. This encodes CASSLGLQGAINTGELFF.

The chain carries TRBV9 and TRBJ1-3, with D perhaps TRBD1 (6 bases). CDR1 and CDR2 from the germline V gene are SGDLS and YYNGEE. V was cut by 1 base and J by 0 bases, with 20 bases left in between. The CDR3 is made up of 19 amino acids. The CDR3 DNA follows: TGTGCCAGCAGCGTAAGCCCTGGGGGGGGCGTAGACTCTGGAAACACCATATATTTT. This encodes CASSVSPGGGVDSGNTIYF. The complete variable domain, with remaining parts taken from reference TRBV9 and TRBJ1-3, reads DSGVTQTPKHLITATGQRVTLRCSPRSGDLSVYWYQQSLDQGLQFLIQYYNGEERAKGNILERFSAQQFPDLHSELNLSSLELGDSALYFCASSVSPGGGVDSGNTIYFGEGSWLTVV.

As DNA, the CDR3 is TGTGCCAGCTCATCGGACCAGAGCAATCAGCCCCAGCATTTT. This codes for CASSSDQSNQPQHF. This chain connects TRBV18 to TRBJ1-5; D gene ambiguous. The V gene lost 5 bases and the J gene lost 1 base, with 9 bases spanning the gap. The CDR3 consists of 14 residues. The germline V gene has CDR1 KGHSH and CDR2 LQKENI. Based on the CDR3 plus reference TRBV18 and TRBJ1-5, the full variable domain is NAGVMQNPRHLVRRRGQEARLRCSPMKGHSHVYWYRQLPEEGLKFMVYLQKENIIDESGMPKERFSAEFPKEGPSILRIQQVVRGDSAAYFCASSSDQSNQPQHFGDGTRLSIL.

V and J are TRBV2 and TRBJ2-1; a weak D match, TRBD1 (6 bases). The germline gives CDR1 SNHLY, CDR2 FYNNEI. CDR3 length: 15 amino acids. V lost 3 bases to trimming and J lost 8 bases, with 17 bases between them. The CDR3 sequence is CASSDWGRKSYEQFF. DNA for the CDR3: TGTGCCAGCAGTGATTGGGGGCGGAAATCTTATGAGCAGTTCTTC.

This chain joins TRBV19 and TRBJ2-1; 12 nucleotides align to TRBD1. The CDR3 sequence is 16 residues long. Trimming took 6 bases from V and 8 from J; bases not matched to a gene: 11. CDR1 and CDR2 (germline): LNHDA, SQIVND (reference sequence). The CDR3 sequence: CASRAARDRGQDEQFF. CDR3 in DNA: TGTGCCAGTAGAGCCGCCCGGGACAGGGGGCAAGATGAGCAGTTCTTC.

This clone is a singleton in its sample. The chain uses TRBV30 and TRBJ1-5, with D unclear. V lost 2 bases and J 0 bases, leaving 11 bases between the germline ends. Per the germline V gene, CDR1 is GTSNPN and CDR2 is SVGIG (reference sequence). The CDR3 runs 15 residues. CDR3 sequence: CAWSTDLYSNQPQHF. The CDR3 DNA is TGTGCCTGGAGTACTGACCTATATAGCAATCAGCCCCAGCATTTT. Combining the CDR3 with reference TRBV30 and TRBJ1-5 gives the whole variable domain SQTIHQWPATLVQPVGSPLSLECTVEGTSNPNLYWYRQAAGRGLQLLFYSVGIGQISSEVPQNLSASRPQDRQFILSSKKLLLSDSGFYLCAWSTDLYSNQPQHFGDGTRLSIL.